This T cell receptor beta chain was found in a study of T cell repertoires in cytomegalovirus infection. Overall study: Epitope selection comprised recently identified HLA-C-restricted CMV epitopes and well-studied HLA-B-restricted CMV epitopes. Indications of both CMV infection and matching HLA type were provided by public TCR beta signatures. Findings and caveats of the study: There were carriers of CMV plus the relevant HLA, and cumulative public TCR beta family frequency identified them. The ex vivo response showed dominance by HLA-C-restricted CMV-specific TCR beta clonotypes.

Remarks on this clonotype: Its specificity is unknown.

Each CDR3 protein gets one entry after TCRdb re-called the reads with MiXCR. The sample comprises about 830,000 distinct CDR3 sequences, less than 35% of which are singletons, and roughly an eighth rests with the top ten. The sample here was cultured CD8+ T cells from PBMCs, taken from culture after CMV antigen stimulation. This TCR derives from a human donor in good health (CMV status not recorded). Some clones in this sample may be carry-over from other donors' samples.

CDR3 amino acids: CASSSQGGAFF. The DNA for the CDR3 is TGTGCCAGCAGCTCCCAGGGGGGGGCTTTCTTT. The chain joins TRBV7-9 to TRBJ1-1, with 7 bases matching TRBD1. V lost 4 bases to trimming and J lost 11 bases; unmatched junction nucleotides: 4. The CDR3 spans 11 residues. Looked up from germline, CDR1 is SEHNR and CDR2 is FQNEAQ (reference sequence).